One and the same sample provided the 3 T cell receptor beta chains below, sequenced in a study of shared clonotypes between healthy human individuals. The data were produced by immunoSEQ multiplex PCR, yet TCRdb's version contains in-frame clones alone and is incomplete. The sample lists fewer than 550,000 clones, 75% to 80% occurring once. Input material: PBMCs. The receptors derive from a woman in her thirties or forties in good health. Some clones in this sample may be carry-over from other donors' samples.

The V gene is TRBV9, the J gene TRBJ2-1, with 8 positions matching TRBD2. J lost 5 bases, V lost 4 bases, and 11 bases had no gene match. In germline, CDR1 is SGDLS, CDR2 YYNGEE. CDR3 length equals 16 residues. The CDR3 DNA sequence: TGTGCCAGCAGCCCCCGGCGTAGCGGGATCCACAATGAGCAGTTCTTC. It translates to CASSPRRSGIHNEQFF.

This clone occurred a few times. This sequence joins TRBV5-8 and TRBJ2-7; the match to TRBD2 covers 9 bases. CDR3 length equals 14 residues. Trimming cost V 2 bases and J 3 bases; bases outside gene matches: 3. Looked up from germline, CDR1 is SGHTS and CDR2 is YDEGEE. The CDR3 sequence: CASSFGTSFYEQYF. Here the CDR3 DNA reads TGTGCCAGCAGCTTCGGGACTAGCTTCTACGAGCAGTACTTC. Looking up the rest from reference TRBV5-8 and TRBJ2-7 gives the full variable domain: EAGVTQSPTHLIKTRGQQATLRCSPISGHTSVYWYQQALGLGLQFLLWYDEGEERNRGNFPPRFSGRQFPNYSSELNVNALELEDSALYLCASSFGTSFYEQYFGPGTRLTVT.

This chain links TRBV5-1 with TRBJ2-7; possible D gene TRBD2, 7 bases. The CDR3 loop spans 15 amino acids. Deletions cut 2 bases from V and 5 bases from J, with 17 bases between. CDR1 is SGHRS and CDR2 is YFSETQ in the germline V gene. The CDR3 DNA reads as TGCGCCAGCAGCTTCGTCGGGGGGCAGTGGAACGAGCAGTACTTC. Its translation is CASSFVGGQWNEQYF.